The rows below give T cell receptor beta chains drawn from one sample of a study of blood T cell repertoires in COVID-19. Produced via immunoSEQ multiplex PCR; TCRdb's table is partial and in-frame only. The sample consists of 400,000 to 450,000 clones, about 90% of them appearing once. Material for sequencing was peripheral blood. Receptors were obtained from a man in his late teens or twenties with COVID-19, enrolled during active disease. CDR3s include the opening cysteine and the closing phenylalanine or tryptophan. The order of the fields is CDR3 length, V gene, J gene, D gene, clone size, CDR3 DNA, CDR3 protein. A D gene is named only where the DNA matches it firmly. Clone size is given for some rows only: seen once, a few or many times, or a class if the clone is expanded.

14	TRBV2	TRBJ1-2	-	-	TGTGCCAGCAGCGCCGAGGGGACTGACTATGGCTACACCTTC	CASSAEGTDYGYTF
13	TRBV6-1	TRBJ2-1	-	once	TGTGCCAGCAGTGAAGCGCGGGCGAGTGAGCAGTTCTTC	CASSEARASEQFF
14	TRBV7-9	TRBJ1-6	TRBD1	-	TGTGCCAGCAGTTACCGACAGGGTCATTCACCCCTCCACTTT	CASSYRQGHSPLHF
12	TRBV19	TRBJ1-1	-	-	TGTGCCAGTAGTATGAGAGAAACTGAAGCTTTCTTT	CASSMRETEAFF
13	TRBV30	TRBJ1-2	-	many	TGTGCCTGGAGTGTCGGGAGCCCCTATGGCTACACCTTC	CAWSVGSPYGYTF
17	TRBV5-1	TRBJ2-3	TRBD2	-	TGCGCCAGCAGCCCCTTTGGTCCCAGCGGGAGTTCGGATACGCAGTATTTT	CASSPFGPSGSSDTQYF
13	TRBV12-3/TRBV12-4	TRBJ2-5	TRBD2	-	TGTGCCAGCAGTCGTAGCGGGGGGGGGACCCAGTACTTC	CASSRSGGGTQYF
17	TRBV2	TRBJ2-4	TRBD2	once	TGTGCCAGCAGTCGGGACCGACCTAGCGGGGGCAAAAACATTCAGTACTTC	CASSRDRPSGGKNIQYF
16	TRBV2	TRBJ1-2	TRBD1	-	TGTGCCAGCAGCCTCGGACAGGGGAGGCGTCACTATGGCTACACCTTC	CASSLGQGRRHYGYTF
15	TRBV13	TRBJ1-4	-	-	TGTGCCAGCAGCTCTTACAGGGAGACTAATGAAAAACTGTTTTTT	CASSSYRETNEKLFF
15	TRBV7-9	TRBJ2-7	TRBD2	few	TGTGCCAGCAGCCCCCAAGCGGGGGGTTTATACGAGCAGTACTTC	CASSPQAGGLYEQYF
16	TRBV15	TRBJ2-1	TRBD2	-	TGTGCCACCAGCAGAGACGGGGATAGCGGGAGGAATGAGCAGTTCTTC	CATSRDGDSGRNEQFF
14	TRBV6-5	TRBJ2-1	-	-	TGTGCCAGCAAGTGGGGGCAGGGTCCCCGTGAGCAGTTCTTC	CASKWGQGPREQFF
14	TRBV5-1	TRBJ2-7	TRBD1	-	TGCGCCAGCAGCCGTAGACAGGGGACCTACGAGCAGTACTTC	CASSRRQGTYEQYF
13	TRBV6-5	TRBJ2-7	-	-	TGTGCCAGCAGTTCAAAACAACGACAGAAGCAGTACTTC	CASSSKQRQKQYF
16	TRBV13	TRBJ2-5	TRBD2	few	TGTGCCAGCAGCTTGCTAGCGGGAGATGGAGCGGAGACCCAGTACTTC	CASSLLAGDGAETQYF
20	TRBV28	TRBJ2-1	TRBD2	-	TGTGCCAGCAGTTTATGGAGGGTCACGTCTAGCGGGAGGGCGCTCAATGAGCAGTTCTTC	CASSLWRVTSSGRALNEQFF
14	TRBV6-5	TRBJ2-2	-	-	TGTGCCAGCAGTTACTCGTTAAACACCGGGGAGCTGTTTTTT	CASSYSLNTGELFF
13	TRBV19	TRBJ2-1	TRBD2	-	TGTGCCAGTAGGCTCGGGAGGTGGAATGAGCAGTTCTTC	CASRLGRWNEQFF
14	TRBV7-9	TRBJ2-2	TRBD1	-	TGTGCCAGCAGCTCGGACAGGGCCACCGGGGAGCTGTTTTTT	CASSSDRATGELFF
17	TRBV7-9	TRBJ1-6	TRBD1	once	TGTGCCAGCAGCTTAGGAGGGGACAGGGGCTACAATTCACCCCTCCACTTT	CASSLGGDRGYNSPLHF
17	TRBV7-8	TRBJ2-6	TRBD1	-	TGTGCCAGCAGCTTAGTGGGACAGGGCTCTGGGGCCAACGTCCTGACTTTC	CASSLVGQGSGANVLTF
16	TRBV3-1/TRBV3-2	TRBJ1-4	-	once	TGTGCCAGCAGCCAAGATGCGGGGTGGGGAGGTGAAAAACTGTTTTTT	CASSQDAGWGGEKLFF
15	TRBV5-3	TRBJ2-3	TRBD2	-	TGTGCCAGAAGCTTAGCGGGGTTAGGACCATATACGCAGTATTTT	CARSLAGLGPYTQYF
14	TRBV5-4	TRBJ1-2	-	-	TGTGCCAGCACCTCGGGGGACTATAACTATGGCTACACCTTC	CASTSGDYNYGYTF
14	TRBV15	TRBJ1-2	TRBD1	-	TGTGCCACCAGCGGAGAGGACAGGTTCTATGGCTACACCTTC	CATSGEDRFYGYTF
14	TRBV5-6	TRBJ2-7	-	-	TGTGCCAGCAGCTTGTCAGGGGCCGCCCACGAGCAGTACTTC	CASSLSGAAHEQYF
13	TRBV2	TRBJ2-7	TRBD1	-	TGTGCCAGCCGGGACAGCCTCTCCTACGAGCAGTACTTC	CASRDSLSYEQYF
12	TRBV10-3	TRBJ2-7	-	-	TGTGCCATCAGTGGAAAGAGCTACGAGCAGTACTTC	CAISGKSYEQYF
15	TRBV5-1	TRBJ2-1	-	-	TGCGCCAGCAGACTGGCAGTAGCGGTCTACAATGAGCAGTTCTTC	CASRLAVAVYNEQFF
16	TRBV9	TRBJ2-1	TRBD2	-	TGTGCCAGCAGCTCCACCCGGGGGGGGATCTACAATGAGCAGTTCTTC	CASSSTRGGIYNEQFF
14	TRBV4-1	TRBJ2-7	-	-	TGCGCCAGCAGCCAAGAAAGGACAGTCGGTAAGCAGTACTTC	CASSQERTVGKQYF
14	TRBV2	TRBJ2-1	TRBD1	-	TGTGCCAGCAGTTTAACCGGGACAGACAATGAGCAGTTCTTC	CASSLTGTDNEQFF
15	TRBV19	TRBJ1-2	-	-	TGTGCCAGTAGTCTTTTTCCGGGGGTTTCCTATGGCTACACCTTC	CASSLFPGVSYGYTF
14	TRBV28	TRBJ2-7	TRBD1	once	TGTGCCAGCAGTTTAGACAGGGTAGCCTACGAGCAGTACTTC	CASSLDRVAYEQYF
15	TRBV18	TRBJ2-1	-	-	TGTGCCAGCTCACCTTTGGCAGGGGTAATCAATGAGCAGTTCTTC	CASSPLAGVINEQFF
14	TRBV16	TRBJ2-7	-	-	TGTGCCAGCAGCCAATGGGCAGACTCCTACGAGCAGTACTTC	CASSQWADSYEQYF
13	TRBV11-2	TRBJ2-7	-	-	TGTGCCAGCAGCTCTACCCCAGGGAACGAGCAGTACTTC	CASSSTPGNEQYF
14	TRBV30	TRBJ2-3	-	-	TGTGCCTGGAGTGCAGGGTCCCGCACAGATACGCAGTATTTT	CAWSAGSRTDTQYF
15	TRBV6-5	TRBJ2-7	TRBD1	-	TGTGCCAGCAGTCCGGAGGACAGGGTCTCCTACGAGCAGTACTTC	CASSPEDRVSYEQYF
16	TRBV14	TRBJ2-2	TRBD1	-	TGTGCCAGCAGCCAGCGACAGGGGGAGAACACCGGGGAGCTGTTTTTT	CASSQRQGENTGELFF
14	TRBV29-1	TRBJ2-2	TRBD1	-	TGCAGCGTGGGACAGTCCGAATGGACCGGGGAGCTGTTTTTT	CSVGQSEWTGELFF
12	TRBV5-1	TRBJ2-1	-	-	TGCGCCAGCAGCTTGATCCGTGATGAGCAGTTCTTC	CASSLIRDEQFF
13	TRBV2	TRBJ2-1	TRBD2	-	TGTGCCAGCAAGCGGGGCCTTTTGAATGAGCAGTTCTTC	CASKRGLLNEQFF
16	TRBV7-9	TRBJ2-1	TRBD2	-	TGTGCCAGCAGCTGGAGCGGGACTAGCTCCTACAATGAGCAGTTCTTC	CASSWSGTSSYNEQFF
15	TRBV4-1	TRBJ1-2	TRBD1	-	TGCGCCAGCAGCCAAGAAATGGGGACAGCCTATGGCTACACCTTC	CASSQEMGTAYGYTF
13	TRBV29-1	TRBJ1-1	-	-	TGCAGCGTTGCACCACAACGGAACACTGAAGCTTTCTTT	CSVAPQRNTEAFF
15	TRBV5-1	TRBJ1-2	TRBD1	-	TGCGCCAGCAGCCTCTCGACAGGGGTCGGCTATGGCTACACCTTC	CASSLSTGVGYGYTF
15	TRBV5-4	TRBJ1-1	TRBD1	-	TGTGCCAGCAGCTCGGACAGGGGCGGAAACACTGAAGCTTTCTTT	CASSSDRGGNTEAFF